Following are 9 T cell receptor beta chains from one sample sequenced in a study of CD8+ T cells in alopecia areata. Following extraction, RNA underwent reverse transcription to cDNA, which served as the sequencing template. TCRdb keeps only in-frame clones here, not all; method: immunoSEQ multiplex PCR. The table has 45,000 to 60,000 clones, over 95% seen once. The source material was CD8+ T cells sorted from blood, sampled at week 0. The receptor set was obtained from a human donor with alopecia areata.

V usage is TRBV20-1 and J usage is TRBJ2-7; D uncertain. CDR1 and CDR2 from the germline V gene are DFQATT and SNEGSKA (reference sequence). The V end lost 5 bases, the J end lost 2 bases, and 7 bases lay between the germline ends. The CDR3 is made up of 11 amino acids. CDR3 region: CSAVSAYEQYF. The CDR3 DNA reads TGCAGTGCTGTCTCAGCCTACGAGCAGTACTTC.

This clone appeared once. The V gene is TRBV4-1, the J gene TRBJ2-7; 7 bases agree with TRBD2. The germline V gene has CDR1 MGHRA and CDR2 YSYEKL. CDR3 length equals 14 residues. V shed 6 bases, J shed 5 bases, and the junction held 10 bases outside the gene matches. CDR3 in amino acids: CASSRVAGGDEQYF. Written as DNA, the CDR3 is TGCGCCAGCAGTAGGGTAGCGGGCGGGGACGAGCAGTACTTC.

This chain uses TRBV29-1 with TRBJ2-7; D is ambiguous. V dropped 4 bases and J dropped 6 bases, with 10 bases sitting between them. The CDR3 runs 11 residues. Germline CDR1 reads SQVTM; CDR2 reads ANQGSEA. As DNA, the CDR3 is TGCAGCGTTGGCCGCCCCTGCGAGCAGTACTTC. Translated: CSVGRPCEQYF.

The chain recombines TRBV14 with TRBJ1-2; D not certain. The CDR3 covers 14 residues. The ends were cut back, 1 base at V and 3 bases at J, with 9 bases in the middle. Germline values: CDR1 SGHDN, CDR2 FVKESK. In DNA, the CDR3 is TGTGCCAGCAGCCAAGCGTCAGGCTACTATGGCTACACCTTC. Translated: CASSQASGYYGYTF. Looking up the rest from reference TRBV14 and TRBJ1-2 gives the full variable domain: EAGVTQFPSHSVIEKGQTVTLRCDPISGHDNLYWYRRVMGKEIKFLLHFVKESKQDESGMPNNRFLAERTGGTYSTLKVQPAELEDSGVYFCASSQASGYYGYTFGSGTRLTVV.

This chain joins TRBV4-2 and TRBJ2-5; TRBD2 matches at 8 bases. The V gene's germline CDR1 is LGHNA and CDR2 YNFKEQ. Trimming cost V 0 bases and J 2 bases; bases outside gene matches: 5. The CDR3 extends over 16 amino acids. The CDR3 sequence: CASSQEDSGAQETQYF. The CDR3 bases are TGTGCCAGCAGCCAAGAAGATAGCGGGGCACAAGAGACCCAGTACTTC.

The gene calls are TRBV7-9 and TRBJ2-1; 12 bases align to TRBD2. CDR1 is SEHNR and CDR2 is FQNEAQ in the germline V gene (reference sequence). The CDR3 consists of 16 residues. V trimming: 0 bases; J trimming: 8 bases; junction bases outside the gene matches: 5. This CDR3 is CASSLALAGGLHEQFF. CDR3 sequence (DNA): TGTGCCAGCAGCTTAGCCCTAGCGGGGGGGCTACATGAGCAGTTCTTC. Drawing the rest from reference TRBV7-9 and TRBJ2-1, the complete variable domain is DTGVSQNPRHKITKRGQNVTFRCDPISEHNRLYWYRQTLGQGPEFLTYFQNEAQLEKSRLLSDRFSAERPKGSFSTLEIQRTEQGDSAMYLCASSLALAGGLHEQFFGPGTRLTVL.

J is TRBJ1-3 and V is TRBV7-6, with no clear D. V was shortened by 3 bases and J by 4 bases, with 4 bases between the two germline ends. Germline values: CDR1 SGHVS, CDR2 FNYEAQ. This CDR3 spans 12 amino acids. CDR3 residues: CASSFSGNTIYF. The CDR3 DNA reads TGTGCCAGCAGCTTTTCCGGAAACACCATATATTTT.

J is TRBJ2-1 and V is TRBV19; 9 bases map to TRBD2. Unmatched junction bases numbered 12, after V lost 3 bases and J lost 6 bases. Looked up from germline, CDR1 is LNHDA and CDR2 is SQIVND (reference sequence). This CDR3 has 17 residues. The CDR3 DNA sequence: TGTGCCAGTAGTATGAGGAGCGGGGGGCCGCTTGGCAATGAGCAGTTCTTC. Translating gives CASSMRSGGPLGNEQFF.

This chain connects TRBV7-9 to TRBJ1-5; the D is unclear. The CDR3 sequence is 15 residues long. Germline-derived CDR1 and CDR2 are SEHNR and FQNEAQ (reference sequence). Trimming left V 1 base short and J 2 bases short, with 9 bases between. CDR3 coding DNA: TGTGCCAGCAGCTTAGGGGGAAGGGGCAATCAGCCCCAGCATTTT. It encodes CASSLGGRGNQPQHF. Full variable domain (outside the CDR3, taken from reference TRBV7-9 and TRBJ1-5): DTGVSQNPRHKITKRGQNVTFRCDPISEHNRLYWYRQTLGQGPEFLTYFQNEAQLEKSRLLSDRFSAERPKGSFSTLEIQRTEQGDSAMYLCASSLGGRGNQPQHFGDGTRLSIL.